A selection of T cell receptor beta chains follows, all from one sample in a study of blood T cell repertoires in COVID-19. This table comes from immunoSEQ multiplex PCR, and its TCRdb copy is limited to in-frame clones, with some not included. The sample holds about 130,000 clones, over 85% seen once. Sequenced: peripheral blood. Receptor source: a man aged 55-75 years with COVID-19, enrolled during active disease. CDR3s include the opening cysteine and the closing phenylalanine or tryptophan. The D gene is left open where the match is weak. Where a row states a size, it is once, few, many or the class of an expanded clone; other rows omit it.

>.|TRBV5-1|TRBJ2-3|TRBD2
TGCGCCAGCAGTAGGCGGGAGTCGGGAGATACGCAGTATTTT
CASSRRESGDTQYF
>.|TRBV2|TRBJ2-1|.
TGTGCCACGCGTCCAACTAACAATGAGCAGTTCTTC
CATRPTNNEQFF
>.|TRBV24-1|TRBJ1-3|.
TGTGCCACCAGTGATCCAGGGGGAAACACCATATATTTT
CATSDPGGNTIYF
>.|TRBV7-9|TRBJ2-1|TRBD1
TGTGCCAGCAGCTTCAGATTGGGACAGGGGGGTTGGGCTGAGCAGTTCTTC
CASSFRLGQGGWAEQFF
>.|TRBV6-2/TRBV6-3|TRBJ1-5|.
TGTGCCAGCAGTTATCTACAGGGTGATCAGCCCCAGCATTTT
CASSYLQGDQPQHF
>once|TRBV21-1|TRBJ1-2|.
TGTGCCAGCCTCCGGGGAGCAGAAATAGCTAACTATGGCTACACCTTC
CASLRGAEIANYGYTF
>.|TRBV4-2|TRBJ1-2|.
TGTGCCAGCAGCCAATTTTTCCCAGGGGCGAGGGACTATGGCTACACCTTC
CASSQFFPGARDYGYTF
>.|TRBV18|TRBJ2-1|TRBD2
TGTGCCAGCTCACCCCGCGGGAGCTCCTACAATGAGCAGTTCTTC
CASSPRGSSYNEQFF
>.|TRBV15|TRBJ2-2|TRBD1
TGTGCCACCAGAGGGACAGGGCGAACCGGGGAGCTGTTTTTT
CATRGTGRTGELFF
>.|TRBV19|TRBJ1-1|TRBD1
TGTGCCAGTAGGTTGGGACAGCAGGACACTGAAGCTTTCTTT
CASRLGQQDTEAFF
>.|TRBV27|TRBJ1-1|TRBD1
TGTGCCAGCAGCCGGGACAGGGGATATACTGAAGCTTTCTTT
CASSRDRGYTEAFF
>once|TRBV30|TRBJ1-5|.
TGTGCCTGGAGTAGCGGGGTGGCGAGCAATCAGCCCCAGCATTTT
CAWSSGVASNQPQHF
>.|TRBV6-6|TRBJ1-4|.
TGTGCCAGCAGTTACCACCGACAGATTTCCGAAGAACTGTTTTTT
CASSYHRQISEELFF
>few|TRBV28|TRBJ2-7|.
TGTGCCAGCAGTGACAGGATCCGCTTATTCTACGAGCAGTACTTC
CASSDRIRLFYEQYF
>.|TRBV7-9|TRBJ2-4|.
TGTGCCAGCAGCCAAAGTGGTCTTTCCGGGGGCATTCAGTACTTC
CASSQSGLSGGIQYF
>.|TRBV4-1|TRBJ2-3|TRBD2
TGCGCCAGCAGCCAAGTCCCGGGACTAGCGCCAATACGCTCGTATTTT
CASSQVPGLAPIRSYF
>.|TRBV12-5|TRBJ1-5|.
TGTGCTAGTGGTTTGCCCGGGGAGGGTAGCAATCAGCCCCAGCATTTT
CASGLPGEGSNQPQHF
>.|TRBV6-5|TRBJ1-2|.
TGTGCCAGCACCTCCGGAGGAGCTAACTATGGCTACACCTTC
CASTSGGANYGYTF
>.|TRBV14|TRBJ2-1|TRBD1
TGTGCCAGCAGCCAAGGGGGAAGGACAGGGGTAGGTGAGCAGTTCTTC
CASSQGGRTGVGEQFF
>.|TRBV19|TRBJ2-1|.
TGTGCCAGTAGTATCCCGGGTCCGAATGAGCAGTTCTTC
CASSIPGPNEQFF
>.|TRBV5-1|TRBJ2-2|.
TGCGCCAGCAGCTTGAGCGGCCCGGGGACCGGGGAGCTGTTTTTT
CASSLSGPGTGELFF
>.|TRBV5-1|TRBJ2-1|.
TGCGCCAGCAGAAGCCGGGGTTCCTACAATGAGCAGTTCTTC
CASRSRGSYNEQFF
>.|TRBV27|TRBJ2-1|.
TGTGCCAGCTGGAGGGGGGGGTACAATGAGCAGTTCTTC
CASWRGGYNEQFF
>.|TRBV5-1|TRBJ2-3|TRBD2
TGCGCCAGCAGCTCCCGGGAGGGAGGTACAGATACGCAGTATTTT
CASSSREGGTDTQYF
>.|TRBV5-5|TRBJ1-4|.
TGTGCCAGCTCCCGGATTCCAGGTGAAAAACTGTTTTTT
CASSRIPGEKLFF
>.|TRBV3-1/TRBV3-2|TRBJ1-3|.
TGTGCCAGCAGCCAAGATTACACAGGAAACACCATATATTTT
CASSQDYTGNTIYF
>.|TRBV7-3|TRBJ2-7|.
TGTGCCAGCAGCCCTAGGCCCTCAGACGAGCAGTACTTC
CASSPRPSDEQYF
>.|TRBV28|TRBJ2-3|.
TGTGCCAGCAGTTTGCCTCAGAAAGATACGCAGTATTTT
CASSLPQKDTQYF
>.|TRBV29-1|TRBJ2-2|TRBD2
TGCAGCGTTGTGGGCAGGGGGCGGACTAGCGGGATTAACACCGGGGAGCTGTTTTTT
CSVVGRGRTSGINTGELFF
>.|TRBV18|TRBJ1-1|.
TGTGCCAGCTCACCTAAAGAGGAGAACACTGAAGCTTTCTTT
CASSPKEENTEAFF
>once|TRBV12-3/TRBV12-4|TRBJ1-4|.
TGTGCCAGCACCTTGGGGGGGCGTGAAAAACTGTTTTTT
CASTLGGREKLFF
>.|TRBV5-4|TRBJ2-3|TRBD2
TGTGCCAGCGGTCTAGCGGGGTTCACAGATACGCAGTATTTT
CASGLAGFTDTQYF
>.|TRBV19|TRBJ1-5|TRBD1
TGTGCCAGTACTCGGACAGGGGAGAGGGATCAGCCCCAGCATTTT
CASTRTGERDQPQHF
>.|TRBV9|TRBJ1-1|.
TGTGCCAGCAGCGTGGGGAGTGGGAACACTGAAGCTTTCTTT
CASSVGSGNTEAFF
>.|TRBV5-1|TRBJ2-3|TRBD2
TGCGCCAGCAGCCTGGGACTAGCGGGCGTCGGCACAGATACGCAGTATTTT
CASSLGLAGVGTDTQYF
>.|TRBV3-1/TRBV3-2|TRBJ2-5|.
TGTGCCAGCAGCCAAAACACGGAGACCCAGTACTTC
CASSQNTETQYF
>.|TRBV11-3|TRBJ2-3|TRBD1
TGTGCCAGCAGCTCCCTGGACAGGTCTAGCACAGATACGCAGTATTTT
CASSSLDRSSTDTQYF
>few|TRBV11-2|TRBJ1-5|TRBD1
TGTGCCAGCAGCCTCGGGACAGGCAAAGATCAGCCCCAGCATTTT
CASSLGTGKDQPQHF
>.|TRBV29-1|TRBJ1-6|.
TGCAGCGGGGAAGGAGGGTGCAATTCACCCCTCCACTTT
CSGEGGCNSPLHF
>.|TRBV27|TRBJ1-4|.
TGTGCCAGCAGTTTAGGGGGCGAAAAACTGTTTTTT
CASSLGGEKLFF